One and the same sample provided the 8 T cell receptor beta chains below, sequenced in a study of radiotherapy plus CTLA-4 blockade in lung cancer. Profiling relied on immunoSEQ multiplex PCR, and the TCRdb table lists in-frame clones only, not all of them. The sample holds 80,000 to 100,000 clones, around 88% seen once. This sample comprised peripheral blood, obtained from a patient treated with radiotherapy plus ipilimumab. The origin of the receptors is a human donor with non-small cell lung cancer that progressed on radiotherapy plus ipilimumab.

The chain is built from TRBV16 and TRBJ1-5; 11 nucleotides match TRBD1. Germline V gene data show CDR1 as KGHSY and CDR2 as FQNENV. V was clipped by 6 bases and J by 4 bases; unmatched bases: 5. This CDR3 is built from 15 residues. This CDR3 is CASRLGTGGNQPQHF. The CDR3 DNA sequence: TGTGCCAGCAGACTCGGGACAGGGGGGAATCAGCCCCAGCATTTT.

The chain recombines TRBV7-2 with TRBJ1-1; D unresolved. The germline V and J ends were trimmed by 5 bases and 7 bases, with 8 bases remaining between them. Germline loops: CDR1 SGHTA, CDR2 FQGNSA. The length of the CDR3 is 11 residues. The CDR3 coding sequence is TGTGCCAGCAGCAGGACGGTTGAAGCTTTCTTT. This gives the protein CASSRTVEAFF.

This clone was detected once. J is TRBJ2-7 and V is TRBV27, with TRBD1 matching 7 bases. The CDR3 runs 16 residues. CDR1 MNHEY and CDR2 SMNVEV come from the germline V gene (reference sequence). V lost 3 bases to trimming and J lost 0 bases; unmatched junction nucleotides: 8. The chain's CDR3 is CASSFPRQGVSYEQYF. DNA of the CDR3: TGTGCCAGCAGTTTTCCCCGCCAGGGGGTCTCCTACGAGCAGTACTTC.

The CDR3 sequence: CASSFEGGYAEKLFF. CDR3 bases: TGTGCCAGCAGCTTCGAGGGAGGGTACGCTGAAAAACTGTTTTTT. This chain uses TRBV5-4 with TRBJ1-4, with D unresolved. The CDR3 is made up of 15 amino acids. Trimming removed 2 bases from V and 7 bases from J, with 15 bases in between. From germline, CDR1 is SGHNT and CDR2 YYREEE (reference sequence).

The chain links TRBV19 to TRBJ1-5; D not resolved. Germline values: CDR1 LNHDA, CDR2 SQIVND (reference sequence). V lost 2 bases and J lost 1, with 12 bases in between. The CDR3 covers 16 residues. The CDR3 region has the DNA TGTGCCAGTAGTATACAGTCCTTAAACAGCAATCAGCCCCAGCATTTT. Protein product: CASSIQSLNSNQPQHF.

The chain employs TRBV5-1 and TRBJ2-7, with unresolved D. V was clipped by 4 bases and J by 1 base, with 12 bases between them. Germline loops: CDR1 SGHRS, CDR2 YFSETQ. CDR3 length: 14 amino acids. The CDR3 here is CASSPRTVSYEQYF. The DNA of the CDR3 is TGCGCCAGCAGCCCTAGGACCGTTTCCTACGAGCAGTACTTC.

Details on this clone: One end of the junction fails to match germline, which may point to a read error. In DNA, the CDR3 is TGTGCCAGCAGCGAAGAGACTAGCGGGATTTTACATGAGCAGTTCTTC. This encodes CASSEETSGILHEQFF. The chain uses TRBV2 and TRBJ2-1; 11 nucleotides agree with TRBD2. Germline values: CDR1 SNHLY, CDR2 FYNNEI. There are 16 residues in the CDR3.

J is TRBJ2-1 and V is TRBV14; the D gene is possibly TRBD1 (6 bases). CDR1 is SGHDN and CDR2 is FVKESK in the germline V gene. The CDR3 sequence is 16 residues long. The V end lost 1 base, the J end lost 3 bases, and 13 bases lay between the germline ends. CDR3 nucleotide sequence: TGTGCCAGCAGCCAAGTGGCAGGGGTGGACTACAATGAGCAGTTCTTC. Encoded protein: CASSQVAGVDYNEQFF.